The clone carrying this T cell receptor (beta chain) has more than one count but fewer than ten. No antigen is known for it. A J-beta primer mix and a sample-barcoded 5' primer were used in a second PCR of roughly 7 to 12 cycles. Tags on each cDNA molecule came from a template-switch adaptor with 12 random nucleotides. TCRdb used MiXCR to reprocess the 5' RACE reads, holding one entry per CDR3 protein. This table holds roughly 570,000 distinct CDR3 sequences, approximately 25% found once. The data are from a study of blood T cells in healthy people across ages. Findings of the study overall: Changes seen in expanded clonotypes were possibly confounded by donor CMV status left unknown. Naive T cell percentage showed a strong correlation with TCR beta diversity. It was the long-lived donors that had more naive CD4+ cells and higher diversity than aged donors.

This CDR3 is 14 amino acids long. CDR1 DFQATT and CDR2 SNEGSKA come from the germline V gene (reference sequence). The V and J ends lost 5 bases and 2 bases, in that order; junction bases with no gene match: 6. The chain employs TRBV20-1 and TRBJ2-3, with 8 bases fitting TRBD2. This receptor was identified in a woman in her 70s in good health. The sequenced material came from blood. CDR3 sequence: CSARPGGYTDTQYF. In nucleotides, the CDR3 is TGCAGTGCTCGCCCGGGAGGGTACACAGATACGCAGTATTTT.